A selection of T cell receptor beta chains follows, all from one sample in a study of blood T cell repertoires in COVID-19. Here immunoSEQ multiplex PCR was the method, and the copy in TCRdb shows in-frame clones only, minus some. The sample holds 270,000 or so clones, 85% to 90% seen once. The sample was peripheral blood. These receptors were collected from a woman under 40 with COVID-19, enrolled during active disease. The CDR3 runs from the conserved cysteine through the conserved F or W. D genes are given only for firm matches. Expanded clones get a size class; other rows say once, few or many, or leave the size out.

D gene,J gene,V gene,clone size,CDR3 DNA,CDR3 protein
TRBD2,TRBJ2-1,TRBV3-1/TRBV3-2,once,TGTGCCAGCAGCCAAATGGCTAGCGGTTACAATGAGCAGTTCTTC,CASSQMASGYNEQFF
TRBD1,TRBJ1-1,TRBV2,-,TGTGCCAGCCTGACAGGGTTGAGCACTGAAGCTTTCTTT,CASLTGLSTEAFF
TRBD1,TRBJ1-2,TRBV7-9,-,TGTGCCAGCAGCGGGATATCCGGGACAGGGCTGGCGAGTCGTGGCTACACCTTC,CASSGISGTGLASRGYTF
TRBD1,TRBJ1-5,TRBV28,-,TGTGCCAGCAGTTCGTGGTCCGGGACAGGGCATCAGCCCCAGCATTTT,CASSSWSGTGHQPQHF
-,TRBJ1-3,TRBV27,-,TGTGCCAGCAGCTCAGGATTACCTTCTGGAAACACCATATATTTT,CASSSGLPSGNTIYF
-,TRBJ1-1,TRBV6-1,-,TGTGCCAGCAGTGAATATAGGGGAACTGAAGCTTTCTTT,CASSEYRGTEAFF
-,TRBJ2-7,TRBV28,once,TGTGCCAGCAGTTTGGGACATGCCTACGAGCAGTACTTC,CASSLGHAYEQYF
TRBD1,TRBJ1-4,TRBV7-9,-,TGTGCCAGCAGCTCAGAGACAGGGGTAGTAGAAAAACTGTTTTTT,CASSSETGVVEKLFF
-,TRBJ1-2,TRBV4-1,-,TGCGCCAGCAGCCCTTTATCGGAGACTAACTATGGCTACACCTTC,CASSPLSETNYGYTF
TRBD1,TRBJ2-5,TRBV5-1,-,TGCGCCAGCAGCCTCGGGACAGGGGAAGAGACCCAGTACTTC,CASSLGTGEETQYF
-,TRBJ2-1,TRBV2,-,TGTGCCAGCAGTGAATCGATGTGGGGCCCCCTCGATGAGCAGTTCTTC,CASSESMWGPLDEQFF
-,TRBJ1-1,TRBV7-7,-,TGTGCCAGCAGCCCTAGATGGGCTGAAGCTTTCTTT,CASSPRWAEAFF